This TCR beta chain was captured by sequencing in a study of identical twins. TCRdb reprocessed the 5' RACE reads with MiXCR, giving one entry per CDR3 protein. This sample has fewer than 550,000 distinct CDR3 sequences, with around 15% found just once. The length of the CDR3 is 12 residues. CDR1 is DFQATT and CDR2 is SNEGSKA in the germline V gene (reference sequence). The V gene lost 3 bases and the J gene lost 3 bases, with 8 bases spanning the gap. This same sample was also part of a study on yellow fever vaccine responses in identical twins.

The receptor was derived from a woman aged 18-35 years in good health. This chain uses TRBV20-1 with TRBJ1-2; perhaps TRBD1 as D (5 bases). The sequencing sample was made of CD4+ T cells sorted from blood. CDR3 DNA: TGCAGTGCTAGCCGGGGGGACTATGGCTACACCTTC. This translates into CSASRGDYGYTF.